The present T cell receptor beta chain was sequenced within a study of cytomegalovirus exposure and HLA in healthy donors (dated by TCRdb to the late 2010s). Context from the whole study: An earlier analysis of several hundred of the donors reported roughly 300 Gb of sequence data and around 100 million unique TCR beta sequences obtained from about 179 million T cells. The T cell repertoires of around 730 subjects were profiled by immunosequencing and related to cytomegalovirus serostatus. HLA typing covered class I and class II loci at four-digit resolution. Alongside the repertoire data, information on donor age, sex, ethnicity and CMV serostatus was compiled. On average, about 240,000 unique TCR beta nucleotide sequences were sequenced per donor among some 430 genotyped donors of the cohort, with roughly 18% of those sequences being non-productive. In the later analysis, no new phenotypic data were used to find candidate immune exposures; instead, reliance was placed on TCR beta sequences and their occurrence across donors. Along with the approximately 700-subject first cohort, a separate validation cohort of roughly 110 different subjects was used. A later analysis re-analyzed previously published TCR beta repertoires from 500 to 700 donors and added high-resolution HLA genotyping to study TCR occurrence patterns. An earlier analysis of a few hundred of the donors applied high-throughput TCR beta sequencing to assess whether each TCR beta V gene segment acted as functional or pseudogenic. Genome-wide SNP genotypes for about 65% of the roughly 670 donors were used in a later genetic analysis, which treated that subset as a discovery cohort. Typing coverage varied by locus: about 629-640 donors for A, B, C, DRB1 and DQB1; roughly 510 for DQA1; about 570 for DPA1; around 450 for DPB1. All discovery cohort repertoires had been generated on a single sequencing platform. The genetic ancestry cluster associated with self-reported Caucasian donors included 65% to 90% of the roughly 380 genotyped donors. Roughly 5 DR-DQ haplotypes were handled as single units for association and clustering, since linkage in the cohort was strong. An early release that covered about 640 HLA-typed donors contained 300 to 350 gigabases of sequencing data and 80 million or so unique TCR sequences. The aim of the study was to test whether cataloging public T cell receptors could identify signatures of past pathogen exposure. To predict cytomegalovirus infection status, the study combined high-throughput TCR immunosequencing, statistical association of individual TCRs with disease status, and machine learning.

Library preparation used the immunoSEQ multiplex PCR assay. The multiplex PCR relied on a mix of 60 forward primers for TCR Vbeta segments and 13 reverse primers for TCR Jbeta segments. The CDR3 region of rearranged TCR beta genes was amplified from genomic DNA with a multiplex PCR assay. Amplified TCR beta libraries were sequenced as 87-base-pair reads on the Illumina HiSeq System. The authors processed their data as follows. A later analysis counted 65 million to 90 million unique TCR beta chains across the 690 or so repertoires, and 9 million to 14 million of these chains were shared by at least two donors. Raw reads were error-corrected and collapsed into unique sequences with a nearest-neighbor algorithm that merged closely related sequences to remove PCR and sequencing errors. Alignment of CDR3 sequences to IMGT reference sequences was used to assign V, D and J gene segments. For a sequence to be retained, a match of at least six nucleotides was required to both a V gene segment and a J gene segment. A rearrangement was called productive if the CDR3 had no stop codons and remained in frame with V and J, and every other rearrangement was called non-productive. Following IMGT convention, CDR3 was defined as the stretch from the second conserved V-encoded cysteine to the conserved J-encoded phenylalanine. Sequences without an unambiguous match to a single V gene segment were excluded from the earlier analysis of 450 to 650 of the donors. An earlier analysis of roughly 590 of the donors called V segments functional above 56.7% productive rearrangements and segregating when the between-donor standard deviation exceeded 5%. A statistical classification framework was built to diagnose cytomegalovirus status from the catalog of TCR beta chain sequences. A later analysis assigned V and J genes by comparing TCR nucleotide sequences with IMGT/GENE-DB human TR gene sequences. Using the TCRdist pipeline, a later analysis assigned CDR3 sequences along with most-parsimonious VDJ recombination scenarios. In a later analysis, each TCR beta chain was defined by its CDR3 amino acid sequence together with its V-gene family, and reads lacking a unique V-gene family were excluded. As a way to deal with suspected cross-contamination and a sequencing artifact, a later analysis dropped nearly 600 nucleotide sequences that were highly shared and had low generation probability. For each public chain, a later analysis derived a clonal expansion index from normalized ranks of inferred template counts within each repertoire. In a later analysis, generation probabilities were computed using a VDJ recombination model fitted to out-of-frame rearrangements, and the results were checked against IGoR. In a later analysis, hypergeometric tests were used to score TCR-TCR, TCR-HLA and TCR-CMV co-occurrence, with a repertoire-size bias correction applied to TCR pairs. In a later analysis, false discovery rates were estimated by permuting HLA or CMV assignments 20 times. In a later analysis, co-occurring TCRs were grouped using DBSCAN, with TCRdist sequence similarity added in when clustering inside HLA-allele-positive subsets. Co-occurrence clustering excluded repertoires with fewer than 30,000 or more than 120,000 public chains, plus five with anomalous nucleotide sharing. This immuneACCESS table, as held by TCRdb, lists in-frame sequences with V and J called but not all clones. Of the missing ones, under half trace to an unresolved V gene in checked studies; the others have no known cause. V, J and clone size are those of that table, while D and trimming were read from the DNA. This sample holds roughly 98,000 clones; around 72% were observed only once. The leading ten clones occupy about a tenth of the sample.

The cohort consisted of hundreds of healthy bone marrow donors. Cohort members were all nominally healthy when sampled, although unrecorded immune exposures were likely present. The donor tested CMV seropositive and was one of the 289 seropositive cohort members. A peripheral blood sample was collected from each donor, and TCR beta sequencing was performed on peripheral blood mononuclear cells. The Qiagen DNeasy Blood Extraction Kit was used to extract genomic DNA from the blood cell samples. CDR1 SNHLY and CDR2 FYNNEI were looked up in the germline V gene. Spanning cysteine to phenylalanine, the CDR3 consists of 11 amino acids. Only the CDR3 DNA stays, 33 bases, in frame from base 1. V lost 7 bases and J lost 8 bases; the stretch between them is 11 bases long. In the case of this clone: Its antigen has not been determined. Base qualities are missing; no much larger clone stands one base away.

The research as a whole found: Strong co-occurrence of HLA alleles, especially DR and DQ, made assigning TCR associations to individual alleles difficult. Broadly in line with IMGT annotations, most TCR beta V segments showed up in productive rearrangements about 90% or about 30% of the time in an earlier analysis of under 700 of the donors. A further reported finding was that TCR beta sequences accurately predicted the HLA-A and HLA-B alleles for most subjects in the first cohort. A later analysis reported that several top co-occurrence clusters appeared linked to parvovirus B19, influenza, CMV and Epstein-Barr virus. In this cohort, only TCR beta chains were sequenced, and detectable features were limited by the absence of alpha or paired-chain data. CMV serostatus was the only immune exposure information available for the cohort. A later analysis found that TCR association rates varied across HLA loci, with DRB1 alleles showing the most associated TCRs and HLA-C alleles the fewest. According to a later analysis, most CMV-associated TCR beta chains appeared to be HLA-restricted, and the HLA associations seemed to be driven largely by CMV exposure. In a later analysis, HLA-associated TCR beta chains showed more clonal expansion and lower generation probabilities than non-associated chains that were equally common. Because some donors lacked HLA typing at each locus, the association tests relied only on the typed subset. Cytomegalovirus status was reported to be diagnosed by the classifier with high specificity and sensitivity in both the original and validation cohorts. According to a later genetic analysis, donors in an Asian-associated ancestry cluster had fewer N-insertions in productive TCRs than the roughly 670-donor mean. According to the authors, the approach could potentially be generalized to other disease states and immunological phenotypes. In a later genetic analysis, a missense DCLRE1C variant was associated with V-gene and J-gene trimming of TCR beta chains, and the association was replicated in an independent cohort. A few of the identified cytomegalovirus-associated TCR beta chains were confirmed in vitro to be specific for cytomegalovirus antigens. The earlier analysis of approximately 540 of the donors excluded approximately 17 rarely observed V segments, including chromosome 9 orphons, because counts were too low. Correlated functional status among segregating V segments might reflect linkage disequilibrium, but an unknown experimental factor could not be ruled out. A cluster of highly shared sequence variants was judged likely to be a technical artifact of the sequencing pipeline. The study gave a list of 150 to 200 TCR beta chains associated with cytomegalovirus. Some IMGT-functional V segments, including TRBV6-2 and TRBV6-3, could not be distinguished by the 87-base-pair reads and were therefore excluded. While some public TCRs were present in many individuals, most TCR sequences turned up only very rarely across donors. Sequencing depth was assumed to be roughly uniform across donors in the presence/absence analyses, though that assumption may not hold. Specific HLA alleles were associated with 15,000 to 20,000 TCR beta sequences at a false discovery rate of 0.05 in a later analysis.

Specimen: PBMCs. The sequence is built from TRBV2 and TRBJ1-1; TRBD1 might be the D gene, on 5 matching bases. The TCR was taken from a man aged 18 to 30 in good health and CMV-seropositive. This receptor has the CDR3 CASMGGREAFF. The sequence in DNA is TGTGCCAGCATGGGGGGGAGGGAAGCTTTCTTT.